One sample yielded the 28 T cell receptor beta chains listed below, sequenced in a study of blood T cell repertoires in COVID-19. Repertoires were generated with immunoSEQ multiplex PCR, while TCRdb's copy carries only in-frame clones and drops some. The data hold some 210,000 clones, with 92% observed a single time. Sequenced: peripheral blood. Receptor source: a man aged 25-40 years with acute or convalescent COVID-19.

V and J are TRBV2 and TRBJ1-3; D gene ambiguous. There are 16 residues in the CDR3. Germline V gives CDR1 SNHLY, CDR2 FYNNEI. Trimming left V 3 bases short and J 0 bases short, with 12 bases between. The CDR3 DNA is TGTGCCAGCAGTGAGGCAGGACTTTTCTCTGGAAACACCATATATTTT. Protein sequence: CASSEAGLFSGNTIYF. The full variable domain, completed using reference TRBV2 and TRBJ1-3, is EPEVTQTPSHQVTQMGQEVILRCVPISNHLYFYWYRQILGQKVEFLVSFYNNEISEKSEIFDDQFSVERPDGSNFTLKIRSTKLEDSAMYFCASSEAGLFSGNTIYFGEGSWLTVV.

The chain uses TRBV28 and TRBJ1-1; 8 bases fit TRBD1. V shed 10 bases, J shed 3 bases, and the junction held 10 bases outside the gene matches. CDR3 size: 14 residues. Germline-derived CDR1 and CDR2 are MDHEN and SYDVKM. The CDR3 loop is CATHRGTRYTEAFF. CDR3 in DNA: TGTGCCACCCACAGGGGGACGAGGTACACTGAAGCTTTCTTT.

This chain joins TRBV5-1 and TRBJ1-6; weak D call: TRBD1 (6 bases). Trimming shortened V by 4 bases and J by 10 bases, and 18 bases separated the two germline ends. The CDR3 totals 15 residues. Germline lookup yields CDR1 SGHRS and CDR2 YFSETQ. CDR3 nucleotides: TGCGCCAGCAGCCCTACCCAGGGGATGGGCTCACCCCTCCACTTT. Protein sequence: CASSPTQGMGSPLHF.

The chain couples TRBV28 to TRBJ2-7, with TRBD1 matching over 7 bases. The V and J ends lost 6 bases and 3 bases, in that order; junction bases with no gene match: 14. CDR3 size: 16 residues. CDR1 MDHEN and CDR2 SYDVKM come from the germline V gene. CDR3 nucleotide sequence: TGTGCCAGCAGCCTAAACAGGGGTCTCGGCAACTACGAGCAGTACTTC. Translating it yields CASSLNRGLGNYEQYF.

The J gene is TRBJ1-6, the V gene TRBV28; 10 positions agree with TRBD1. CDR1 is MDHEN and CDR2 is SYDVKM in the germline V gene. V shed 6 bases and J 8 bases; nucleotides not matched to a gene: 7. This CDR3 spans 15 amino acids. The CDR3 region is CASRTPGQGYSPLHF. The CDR3 coding sequence is TGTGCCAGCAGAACACCGGGACAGGGGTATTCACCCCTCCACTTT. Supplemented by reference TRBV28 and TRBJ1-6, the full variable domain reads DVKVTQSSRYLVKRTGEKVFLECVQDMDHENMFWYRQDPGLGLRLIYFSYDVKMKEKGDIPEGYSVSREKKERFSLILESASTNQTSMYLCASRTPGQGYSPLHFGNGTRLTVT.

The V gene is TRBV30, the J gene TRBJ1-3; 7 nucleotides align to TRBD1. This CDR3 has 14 residues. The germline CDR1 and CDR2 sequences are GTSNPN and SVGIG (reference sequence). The V and J ends lost 0 bases and 4 bases, in that order; junction bases with no gene match: 3. The CDR3 DNA reads TGTGCCTGGAGTGTAACAGGGGAAGGAAACACCATATATTTT. As protein: CAWSVTGEGNTIYF.

This clone turned up a few times. The chain is built from TRBV19 and TRBJ1-5, with 7 positions matching TRBD1. CDR1 and CDR2 from the germline V gene are LNHDA and SQIVND (reference sequence). The CDR3 sequence is 15 residues long. Trimming cost V 1 base and J 1 base; bases outside gene matches: 1. The CDR3 DNA is TGTGCCAGTAGTATAGGACAGGGAAGCAATCAGCCCCAGCATTTT. Translation: CASSIGQGSNQPQHF.

The gene calls are TRBV19 and TRBJ1-1; D is perhaps TRBD1 (6 bases). Germline CDR1 is LNHDA and CDR2 is SQIVND (reference sequence). There are 14 residues in the CDR3. V lost 5 bases, J lost 6 bases, and 16 bases lay in between. The DNA for the CDR3 is TGTGCCAGTAGTCTCCCGACAGGTAACGCTGAAGCTTTCTTT. Translating it yields CASSLPTGNAEAFF.

V and J are TRBV5-1 and TRBJ1-2; D is uncertain. V dropped 7 bases and J dropped 4 bases, with 11 bases sitting between them. Looked up from germline, CDR1 is SGHRS and CDR2 is YFSETQ. The CDR3 sequence is 12 residues long. CDR3 amino acids: CASANSGYGYTF. DNA of the CDR3: TGCGCCAGCGCCAACTCCGGCTATGGCTACACCTTC.

The rearrangement joins TRBV11-1 to TRBJ2-5; TRBD1 might be the D (6 bases). The CDR3 extends over 13 amino acids. V was shortened by 5 bases and J by 5 bases, with 12 bases between the two germline ends. Per germline, CDR1 SGHAT and CDR2 FQDESV (reference sequence). Here the CDR3 reads CASSVQGWETQYF. CDR3 in DNA: TGTGCCAGCAGCGTCCAGGGGTGGGAGACCCAGTACTTC.

The rearrangement uses TRBV19 and TRBJ1-5, with 7 positions matching TRBD1. The CDR3 covers 15 residues. Germline V gene lookup returns CDR1 LNHDA and CDR2 SQIVND (reference sequence). V was clipped by 4 bases and J by 2 bases; unmatched bases: 5. In DNA, the CDR3 is TGTGCCAGTAGTACGGAGGGGGCAGGCAATCAGCCCCAGCATTTT. It specifies CASSTEGAGNQPQHF.

This chain joins TRBV30 and TRBJ1-6; unclear D gene. CDR3 length: 12 amino acids. Germline CDR1 and CDR2: GTSNPN and SVGIG (reference sequence). V lost 6 bases and J lost 15, with 18 bases in between. In nucleotides, the CDR3 is TGTGCCTGCCACCTACCCCCGCGGGGCCTCCACTTT. It yields the protein CACHLPPRGLHF.

The genes are TRBV6-5 and TRBJ2-3, with TRBD2 matching over 10 bases. The CDR3 extends over 15 amino acids. V dropped 6 bases and J dropped 5; count of bases not matched to a gene: 8. The germline gives CDR1 MNHEY, CDR2 SVGAGI. CDR3 residues: CASSQAGGPGDTQYF. Written as DNA, the CDR3 is TGTGCCAGCAGCCAAGCGGGAGGGCCGGGAGATACGCAGTATTTT.

This clone has only one observation. This sequence joins TRBV2 and TRBJ2-5; a possible D gene is TRBD1 (8 bases). Germline assignment: CDR1 SNHLY and CDR2 FYNNEI. The V end lost 6 bases, the J end lost 4 bases, and 18 bases lay between the germline ends. CDR3 length: 15 amino acids. CDR3: CASRDRVGRGETQYF. CDR3 DNA: TGTGCCAGCAGGGACAGGGTAGGGAGGGGAGAGACCCAGTACTTC.

The chain links TRBV5-4 to TRBJ1-4; 10 bases match TRBD1. This CDR3 spans 15 amino acids. Germline CDR1 is SGHNT and CDR2 is YYREEE (reference sequence). The V and J ends lost 4 bases and 4 bases, in that order; junction bases with no gene match: 4. The chain's CDR3 is CASSGDRGLNEKLFF. Written as DNA, the CDR3 is TGTGCCAGCAGCGGGGACAGGGGCCTTAATGAAAAACTGTTTTTT.

V is TRBV27 and J is TRBJ2-7; D is unclear. Germline CDR1 reads MNHEY; CDR2 reads SMNVEV (reference sequence). The CDR3 extends over 13 amino acids. The CDR3 DNA reads as TGTGCCAGCAGTTTCTCCGCGTCGGCCGAGGTTAAGGTC. Encoded protein: CASSFSASAEVKV.

V is TRBV27 and J is TRBJ1-3, with D possibly TRBD1 on 6 matching bases. V was shortened by 3 bases and J by 4 bases, with 13 bases between the two germline ends. This CDR3 has 15 residues. Per the germline V gene, CDR1 is MNHEY and CDR2 is SMNVEV (reference sequence). The CDR3 DNA reads TGTGCCAGCAGTTTGGTATGGGGGCGCGGAAACACCATATATTTT. The encoded protein is CASSLVWGRGNTIYF.

This chain uses TRBV7-9 with TRBJ1-2; D is ambiguous. Germline V gene data show CDR1 as SEHNR and CDR2 as FQNEAQ (reference sequence). The CDR3 sequence is 15 residues long. V lost 2 bases to trimming and J lost 4 bases, with 14 bases between them. CDR3 sequence reads: CASSLNGGFGYGYTF. CDR3 coding DNA: TGTGCCAGCAGCTTAAACGGCGGCTTTGGCTATGGCTACACCTTC.

CDR3 coding DNA: TGTGCCAGCAGCCCCGTGACTAGCGGGAACATTCAGTACTTC. It translates to CASSPVTSGNIQYF. The chain couples TRBV7-9 to TRBJ2-4; TRBD2 aligns across 10 bases. The CDR3 is 14 amino acids. The trim removed 5 bases at V and 7 bases at J, leaving 5 bases unmatched. The germline V gene has CDR1 SEHNR and CDR2 FQNEAQ (reference sequence).

The CDR3, as DNA: TGTGCCAGCAGTCCCTCTAACACCGGGGAGCTGTTTTTT. Translation gives CASSPSNTGELFF. The rearrangement uses TRBV12-3 or TRBV12-4 and TRBJ2-2; the D is unclear. The CDR3 sequence is 13 residues long. Trimming cost V 5 bases and J 2 bases, with 6 bases left between them.

V and J are TRBV19 and TRBJ1-2, with 8 bases matching TRBD1. This CDR3 comprises 11 residues. Germline-derived CDR1 and CDR2 are LNHDA and SQIVND (reference sequence). V was pared by 5 bases and J by 7 bases, with 0 bases of the junction left unmatched. As DNA, the CDR3 is TGTGCCAGTAGTGACAGGGGTGGCTACACCTTC. It codes for CASSDRGGYTF.

The chain couples TRBV11-2 to TRBJ1-2; 7 bases map to TRBD1. Unmatched junction bases numbered 8, after V lost 5 bases and J lost 2 bases. Germline V gene sequence: CDR1 SGHAT, CDR2 FQNNGV. The CDR3 has 15 amino acids. CDR3 bases: TGTGCCAGCAGCATAGGGGGACAGTTGAACTATGGCTACACCTTC. Residues: CASSIGGQLNYGYTF.

The V gene is TRBV19, the J gene TRBJ2-5; tentatively, D is TRBD2 (5 bases). CDR3 length equals 12 residues. Looked up from germline, CDR1 is LNHDA and CDR2 is SQIVND (reference sequence). Trimming shortened V by 8 bases and J by 1 base, and 8 bases separated the two germline ends. The CDR3 DNA sequence: TGTGCCAGTTCGGACTCCCAAGAGACCCAGTACTTC. It encodes CASSDSQETQYF.

As DNA, the CDR3 is TGTGCCAGCAGCTTAGGTCCAGGGGGATCACCCCTCCACTTT. This translates into CASSLGPGGSPLHF. V is TRBV7-3 and J is TRBJ1-6, with 7 bases fitting TRBD1. CDR1 and CDR2 (germline): SGHTA, FQGTGA. The CDR3 is 14 residues long. The V segment lost 2 bases and the J segment 10 bases; nucleotides outside the gene matches: 5.

This sequence joins TRBV6-2 or TRBV6-3 and TRBJ1-2; a possible D gene is TRBD1 (6 bases). Germline assignment: CDR1 MNHEY and CDR2 SVGEGT. Trimming removed 2 bases at V and 0 bases at J, with 10 bases between. The CDR3 loop spans 15 amino acids. The CDR3 spells CASSYGGAPNYGYTF. The CDR3, as DNA: TGTGCCAGCAGTTACGGGGGCGCCCCTAACTATGGCTACACCTTC.

The V call is TRBV7-8, the J call TRBJ2-6; 15 positions agree with TRBD2. Trimming removed 1 base from V and 2 bases from J; junction bases left unmatched: 3. The CDR3 length is 19 residues. The germline V gene has CDR1 SGHVS and CDR2 FQNEAQ. CDR3 nucleotide sequence: TGTGCCAGCAGCTTAGGGAGGACTAGCGGGAGGGCTGGGGCCAACGTCCTGACTTTC. This gives the protein CASSLGRTSGRAGANVLTF.

V usage is TRBV5-6 and J usage is TRBJ2-2, with 14 bases identical to TRBD2. This CDR3 region has 16 residues. Germline V gene lookup returns CDR1 SGHDT and CDR2 YYEEEE. Losses at the gene ends were 5 bases for V and 4 bases for J; bases not matched to a gene: 4. The CDR3 DNA reads TGTGCCAGCAGTATTGGACTAGCGGGAGGCACCGGGGAGCTGTTTTTT. Amino acid sequence: CASSIGLAGGTGELFF.

CDR3 DNA: TGTGCCAGCAGCTCACCCGGGACAGGGCTAAACATTCAGTACTTC. Its translation: CASSSPGTGLNIQYF. The genes are TRBV7-9 and TRBJ2-4; 9 bases line up with TRBD1. V lost 4 bases to trimming and J lost 6 bases; unmatched junction nucleotides: 7. The CDR3 is made up of 15 amino acids. CDR1 is SEHNR and CDR2 is FQNEAQ in the germline V gene (reference sequence).